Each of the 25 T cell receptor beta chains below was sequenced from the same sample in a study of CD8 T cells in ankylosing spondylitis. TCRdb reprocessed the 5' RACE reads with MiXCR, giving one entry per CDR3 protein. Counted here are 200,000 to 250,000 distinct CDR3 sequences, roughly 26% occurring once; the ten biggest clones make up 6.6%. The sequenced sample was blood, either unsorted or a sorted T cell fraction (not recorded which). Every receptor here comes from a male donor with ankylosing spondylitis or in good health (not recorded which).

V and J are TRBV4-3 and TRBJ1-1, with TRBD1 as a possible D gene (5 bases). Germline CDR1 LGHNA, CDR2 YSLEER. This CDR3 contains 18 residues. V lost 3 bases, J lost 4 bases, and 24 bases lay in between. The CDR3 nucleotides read TGCGCCAGCAGCCAGTTCGGGGGACCCCGAGGACGGCCCACTGAAGCTTTCTTT. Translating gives CASSQFGGPRGRPTEAFF.

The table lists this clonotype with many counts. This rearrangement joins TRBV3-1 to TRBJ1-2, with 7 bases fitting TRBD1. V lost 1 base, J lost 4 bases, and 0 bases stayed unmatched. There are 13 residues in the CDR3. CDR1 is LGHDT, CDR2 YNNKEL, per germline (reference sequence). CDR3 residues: CASSQGDSYGYTF. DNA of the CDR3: TGTGCCAGCAGCCAAGGGGACAGCTATGGCTACACCTTC.

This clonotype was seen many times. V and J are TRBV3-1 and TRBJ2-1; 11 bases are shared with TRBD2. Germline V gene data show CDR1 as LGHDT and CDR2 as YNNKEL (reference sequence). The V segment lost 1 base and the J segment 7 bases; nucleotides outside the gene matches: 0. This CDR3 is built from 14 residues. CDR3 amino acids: CASSQGTSGNEQFF. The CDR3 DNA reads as TGTGCCAGCAGCCAAGGGACTAGCGGGAATGAGCAGTTCTTC.

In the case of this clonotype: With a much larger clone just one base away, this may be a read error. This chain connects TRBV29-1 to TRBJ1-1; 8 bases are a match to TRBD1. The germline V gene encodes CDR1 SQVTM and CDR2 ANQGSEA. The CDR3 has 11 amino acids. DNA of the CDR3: TGCCGCGTCGTACAGGGGGCTGAAGCTTTCTTT. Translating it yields CRVVQGAEAFF. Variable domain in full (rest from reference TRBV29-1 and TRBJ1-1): SAVISQKPSRDICQRGTSLTIQCQVDSQVTMMFWYRQQPGQSLTLIATANQGSEATYESGFVIDKFPISRPNLTFSTLTVSNMSPEDSSIYLCRVVQGAEAFFGQGTRLTVV.

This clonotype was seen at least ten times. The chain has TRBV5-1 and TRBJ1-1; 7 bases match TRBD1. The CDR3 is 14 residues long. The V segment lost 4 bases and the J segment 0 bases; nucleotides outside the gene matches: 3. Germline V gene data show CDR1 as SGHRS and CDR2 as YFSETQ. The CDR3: CASSLGTVNTEAFF. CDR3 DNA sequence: TGCGCCAGCAGCCTGGGGACAGTGAACACTGAAGCTTTCTTT.

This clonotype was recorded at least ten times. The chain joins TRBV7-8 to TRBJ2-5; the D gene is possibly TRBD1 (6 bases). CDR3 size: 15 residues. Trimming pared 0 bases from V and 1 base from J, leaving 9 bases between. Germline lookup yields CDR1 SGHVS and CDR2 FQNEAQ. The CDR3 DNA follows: TGTGCCAGCAGCTTAGCCTCGACAGGCCAAGAGACCCAGTACTTC. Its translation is CASSLASTGQETQYF.

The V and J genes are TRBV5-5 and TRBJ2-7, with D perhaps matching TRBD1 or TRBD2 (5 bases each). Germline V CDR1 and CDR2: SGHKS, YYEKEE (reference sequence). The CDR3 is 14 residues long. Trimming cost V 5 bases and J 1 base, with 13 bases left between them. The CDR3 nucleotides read TGTGCCAGCAGTCCGGGACCGCGTTCCTACGAGCAGTACTTC. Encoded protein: CASSPGPRSYEQYF.

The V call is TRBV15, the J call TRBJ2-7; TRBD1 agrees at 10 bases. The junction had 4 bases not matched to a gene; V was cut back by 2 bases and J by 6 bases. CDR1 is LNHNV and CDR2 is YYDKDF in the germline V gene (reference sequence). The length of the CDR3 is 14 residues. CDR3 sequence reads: CATSRPGQGTEQYF. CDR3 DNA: TGTGCCACCAGCAGACCGGGACAGGGGACCGAGCAGTACTTC.

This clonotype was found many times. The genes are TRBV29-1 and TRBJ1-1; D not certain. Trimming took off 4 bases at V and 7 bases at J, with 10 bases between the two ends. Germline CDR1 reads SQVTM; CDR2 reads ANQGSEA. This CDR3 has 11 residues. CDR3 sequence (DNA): TGCAGCGTTGTCCCCTACCGTGAAGCTTTCTTT. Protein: CSVVPYREAFF.

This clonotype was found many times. CDR3 in amino acids: CASSGDRGREAFF. CDR3 DNA: TGTGCCAGCAGCGGGGACAGGGGGCGTGAAGCTTTCTTT. The V and J genes are TRBV2 and TRBJ1-1; 12 bases agree with TRBD1. CDR1 and CDR2 (germline): SNHLY, FYNNEI. Trimming cost V 6 bases and J 7 bases; bases outside gene matches: 3. The CDR3 runs 13 residues.

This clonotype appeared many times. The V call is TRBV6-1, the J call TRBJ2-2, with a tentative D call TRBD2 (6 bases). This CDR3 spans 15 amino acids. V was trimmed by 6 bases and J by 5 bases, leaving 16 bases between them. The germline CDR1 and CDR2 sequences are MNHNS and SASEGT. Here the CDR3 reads CASRTERRGTGELFF. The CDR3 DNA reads TGTGCCAGCAGAACAGAGCGGAGGGGAACCGGGGAGCTGTTTTTT.

The CDR3, as DNA: TGCAGTGCCCCAATGCCGGACGGGGCTATCTATGGCTACACCTTC. It specifies CSAPMPDGAIYGYTF. The chain couples TRBV20-1 to TRBJ1-2; D is possibly TRBD1 (5 bases). Trimming took off 6 bases at V and 4 bases at J, with 21 bases between the two ends. From germline, CDR1 is DFQATT and CDR2 SNEGSKA (reference sequence). This CDR3 has 15 residues.

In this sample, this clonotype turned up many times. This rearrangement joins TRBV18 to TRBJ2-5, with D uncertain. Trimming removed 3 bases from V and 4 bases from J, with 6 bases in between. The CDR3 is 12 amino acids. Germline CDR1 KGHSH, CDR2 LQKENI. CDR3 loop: CASSPSGETQYF. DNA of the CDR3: TGTGCCAGCTCACCTTCCGGAGAGACCCAGTACTTC.

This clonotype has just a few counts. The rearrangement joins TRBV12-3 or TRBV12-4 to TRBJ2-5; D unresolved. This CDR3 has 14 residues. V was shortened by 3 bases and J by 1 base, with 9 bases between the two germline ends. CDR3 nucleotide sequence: TGTGCCAGCAGTTTGTCTAGATTCCAAGAGACCCAGTACTTC. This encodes CASSLSRFQETQYF.

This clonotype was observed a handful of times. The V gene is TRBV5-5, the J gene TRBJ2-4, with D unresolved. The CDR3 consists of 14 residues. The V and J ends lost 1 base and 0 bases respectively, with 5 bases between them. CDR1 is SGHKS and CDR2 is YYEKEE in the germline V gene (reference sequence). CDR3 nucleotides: TGTGCCAGCAGCTTGCCCGAAGCCAAAAACATTCAGTACTTC. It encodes CASSLPEAKNIQYF.

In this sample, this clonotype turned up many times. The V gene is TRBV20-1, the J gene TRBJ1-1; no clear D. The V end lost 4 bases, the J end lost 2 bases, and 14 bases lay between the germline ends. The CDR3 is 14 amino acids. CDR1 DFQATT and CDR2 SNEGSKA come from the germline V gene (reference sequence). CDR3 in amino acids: CSANLPRSNTEAFF. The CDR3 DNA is TGCAGTGCTAACTTGCCGCGGAGTAACACTGAAGCTTTCTTT.

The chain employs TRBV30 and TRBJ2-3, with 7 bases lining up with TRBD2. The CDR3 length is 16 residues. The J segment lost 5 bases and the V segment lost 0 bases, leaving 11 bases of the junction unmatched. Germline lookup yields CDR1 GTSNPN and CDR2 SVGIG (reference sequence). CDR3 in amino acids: CAWSVEGGRGRDTQYF. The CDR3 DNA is TGTGCCTGGAGTGTAGAAGGCGGGAGAGGGCGAGATACGCAGTATTTT.

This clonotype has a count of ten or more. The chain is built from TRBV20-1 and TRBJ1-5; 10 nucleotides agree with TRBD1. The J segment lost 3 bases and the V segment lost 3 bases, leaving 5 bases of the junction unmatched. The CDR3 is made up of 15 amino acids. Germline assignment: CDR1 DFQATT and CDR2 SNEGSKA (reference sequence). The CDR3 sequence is CSARDRGRLNQPQHF. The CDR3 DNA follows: TGCAGTGCTAGGGACAGGGGGAGGCTCAATCAGCCCCAGCATTTT.

CDR3 protein: CAISELGDTQYF. The CDR3 nucleotides read TGTGCCATCAGTGAACTCGGCGATACGCAGTATTTT. This chain uses TRBV10-3 with TRBJ2-3; D not resolved. The CDR3 contains 12 residues. Trimming cost V 3 bases and J 6 bases, with 7 bases left between them. Per germline, CDR1 ENHRY and CDR2 SYGVKD.

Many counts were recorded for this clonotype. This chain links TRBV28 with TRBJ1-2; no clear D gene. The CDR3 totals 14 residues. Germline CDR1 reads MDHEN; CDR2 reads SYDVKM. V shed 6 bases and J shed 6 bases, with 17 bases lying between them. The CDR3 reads CASRRYIVSNGYTF. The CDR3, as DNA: TGTGCCAGCAGGCGTTATATCGTCTCAAATGGCTACACCTTC.

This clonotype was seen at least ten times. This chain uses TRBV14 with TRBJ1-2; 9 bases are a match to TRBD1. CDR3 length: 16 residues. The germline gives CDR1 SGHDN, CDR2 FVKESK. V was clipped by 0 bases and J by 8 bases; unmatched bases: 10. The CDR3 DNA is TGTGCCAGCAGCCAAGAGGAGGGACAGGGAAGCGACGGCTACACCTTC. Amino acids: CASSQEEGQGSDGYTF.

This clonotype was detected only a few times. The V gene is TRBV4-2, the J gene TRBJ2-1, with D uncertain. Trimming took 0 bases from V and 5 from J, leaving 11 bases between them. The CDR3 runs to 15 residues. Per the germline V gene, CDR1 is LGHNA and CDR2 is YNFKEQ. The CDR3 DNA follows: TGTGCCAGCAGCCAAGATCGTAGCCTTGACAATGAGCAGTTCTTC. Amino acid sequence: CASSQDRSLDNEQFF.

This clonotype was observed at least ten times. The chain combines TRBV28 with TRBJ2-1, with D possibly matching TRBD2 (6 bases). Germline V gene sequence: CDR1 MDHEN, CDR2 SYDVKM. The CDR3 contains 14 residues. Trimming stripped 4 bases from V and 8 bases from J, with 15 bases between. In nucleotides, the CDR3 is TGTGCCAGCAGTTCCCACCAGACTAGTCATGAGCAGTTCTTC. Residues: CASSSHQTSHEQFF.

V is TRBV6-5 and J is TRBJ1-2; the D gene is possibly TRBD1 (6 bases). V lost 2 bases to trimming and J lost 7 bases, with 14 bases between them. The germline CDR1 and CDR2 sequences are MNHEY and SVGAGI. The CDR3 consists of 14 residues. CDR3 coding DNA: TGTGCCAGCAGTTACGCAGGGGACCTGCGTGGCTACACCTTC. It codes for CASSYAGDLRGYTF.

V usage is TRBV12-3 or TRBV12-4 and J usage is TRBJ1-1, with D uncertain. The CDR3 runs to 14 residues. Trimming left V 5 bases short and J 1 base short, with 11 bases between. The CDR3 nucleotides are TGTGCCAGCAGTCCACTGTCCCGGAACACTGAAGCTTTCTTT. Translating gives CASSPLSRNTEAFF.